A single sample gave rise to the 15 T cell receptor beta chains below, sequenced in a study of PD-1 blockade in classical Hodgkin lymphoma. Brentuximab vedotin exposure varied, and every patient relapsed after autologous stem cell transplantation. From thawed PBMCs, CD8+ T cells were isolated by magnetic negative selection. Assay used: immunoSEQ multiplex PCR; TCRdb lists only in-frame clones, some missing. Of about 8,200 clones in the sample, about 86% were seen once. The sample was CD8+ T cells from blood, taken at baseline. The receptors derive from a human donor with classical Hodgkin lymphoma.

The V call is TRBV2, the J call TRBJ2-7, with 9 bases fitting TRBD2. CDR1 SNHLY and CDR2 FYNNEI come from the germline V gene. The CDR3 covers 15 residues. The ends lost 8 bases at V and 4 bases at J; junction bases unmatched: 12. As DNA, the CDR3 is TGTGCCAGCCGGTTGGGGGCTAGCGGGGTGTACGAGCAGTACTTC. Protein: CASRLGASGVYEQYF.

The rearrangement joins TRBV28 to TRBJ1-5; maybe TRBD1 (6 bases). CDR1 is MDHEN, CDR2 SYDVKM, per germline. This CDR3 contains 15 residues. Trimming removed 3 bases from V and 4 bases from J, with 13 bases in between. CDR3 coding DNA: TGTGCCAGCAGTTTGGAGGGGGAATGGAATCAGCCCCAGCATTTT. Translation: CASSLEGEWNQPQHF.

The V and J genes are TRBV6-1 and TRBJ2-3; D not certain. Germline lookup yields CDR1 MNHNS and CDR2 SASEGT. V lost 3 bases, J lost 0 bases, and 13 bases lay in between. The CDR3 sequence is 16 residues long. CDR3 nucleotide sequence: TGTGCCAGCAGTGACCCGGTCTATCTTAGCACAGATACGCAGTATTTT. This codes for CASSDPVYLSTDTQYF.

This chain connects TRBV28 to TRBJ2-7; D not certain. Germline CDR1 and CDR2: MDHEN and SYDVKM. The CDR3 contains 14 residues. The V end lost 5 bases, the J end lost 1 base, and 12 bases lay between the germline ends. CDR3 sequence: CASSAITLSYEQYF. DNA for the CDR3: TGTGCCAGCAGTGCGATAACGCTGTCCTACGAGCAGTACTTC.

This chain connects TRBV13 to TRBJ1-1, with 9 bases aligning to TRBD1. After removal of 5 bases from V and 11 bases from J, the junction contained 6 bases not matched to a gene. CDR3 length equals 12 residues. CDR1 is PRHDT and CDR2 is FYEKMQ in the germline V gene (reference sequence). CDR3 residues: CASSSGQGKAFF. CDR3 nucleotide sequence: TGTGCCAGCAGCAGCGGACAGGGGAAGGCTTTCTTT.

CDR3: CATSSRTIDTQYF. The CDR3 DNA sequence: TGTGCCACCAGCAGTCGTACGATAGATACGCAGTATTTT. This rearrangement joins TRBV15 to TRBJ2-3; D is ambiguous. Trimming removed 3 bases at V and 5 bases at J, with 9 bases between. The CDR3 is made up of 13 amino acids. CDR1 and CDR2 from the germline V gene are LNHNV and YYDKDF (reference sequence).

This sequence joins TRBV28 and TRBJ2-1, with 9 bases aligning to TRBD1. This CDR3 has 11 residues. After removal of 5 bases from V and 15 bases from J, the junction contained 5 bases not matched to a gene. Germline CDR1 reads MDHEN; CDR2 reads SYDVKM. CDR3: CASSPGTGMFF. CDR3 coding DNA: TGTGCCAGCAGTCCTGGGACAGGGATGTTCTTC.

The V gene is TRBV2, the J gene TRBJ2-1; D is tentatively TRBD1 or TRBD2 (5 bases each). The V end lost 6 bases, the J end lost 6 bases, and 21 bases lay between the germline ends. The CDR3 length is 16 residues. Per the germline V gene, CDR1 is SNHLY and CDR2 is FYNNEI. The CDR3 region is CASRDILVRPGNEQFF. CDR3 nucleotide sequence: TGTGCCAGCAGGGACATACTAGTACGACCGGGCAATGAGCAGTTCTTC.

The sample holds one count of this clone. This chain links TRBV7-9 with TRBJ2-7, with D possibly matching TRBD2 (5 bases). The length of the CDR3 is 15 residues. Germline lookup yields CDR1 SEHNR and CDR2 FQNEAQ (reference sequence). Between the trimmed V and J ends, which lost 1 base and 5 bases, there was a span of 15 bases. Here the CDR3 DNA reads TGTGCCAGCAGCTTAGTAGGTCGGGAACCCCACGAGCAGTACTTC. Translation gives CASSLVGREPHEQYF.

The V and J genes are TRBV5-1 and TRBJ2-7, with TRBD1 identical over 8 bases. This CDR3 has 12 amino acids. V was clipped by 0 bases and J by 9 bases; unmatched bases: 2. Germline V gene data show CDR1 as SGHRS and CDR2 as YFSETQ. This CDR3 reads CASSLEGTGQYF. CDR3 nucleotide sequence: TGCGCCAGCAGCTTGGAGGGGACAGGGCAGTACTTC.

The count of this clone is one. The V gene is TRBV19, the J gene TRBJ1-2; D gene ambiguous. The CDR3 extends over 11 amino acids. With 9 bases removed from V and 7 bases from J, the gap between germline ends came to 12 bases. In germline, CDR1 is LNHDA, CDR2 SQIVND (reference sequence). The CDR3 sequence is CASLSEGGYTF. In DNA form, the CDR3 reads TGTGCCAGCTTAAGCGAGGGTGGCTACACCTTC.

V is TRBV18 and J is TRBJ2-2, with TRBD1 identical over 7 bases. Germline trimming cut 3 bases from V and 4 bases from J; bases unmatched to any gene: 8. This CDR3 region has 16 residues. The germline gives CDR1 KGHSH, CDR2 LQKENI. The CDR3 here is CASSPTGTSGTGELFF. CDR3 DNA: TGTGCCAGCTCACCGACAGGGACCTCGGGCACCGGGGAGCTGTTTTTT.

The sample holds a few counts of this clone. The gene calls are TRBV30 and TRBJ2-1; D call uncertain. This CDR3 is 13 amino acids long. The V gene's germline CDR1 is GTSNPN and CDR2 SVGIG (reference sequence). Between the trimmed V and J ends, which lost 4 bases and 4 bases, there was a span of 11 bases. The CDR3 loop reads CAWNGGFYNEQFF. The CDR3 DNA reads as TGTGCCTGGAATGGCGGATTTTACAATGAGCAGTTCTTC.

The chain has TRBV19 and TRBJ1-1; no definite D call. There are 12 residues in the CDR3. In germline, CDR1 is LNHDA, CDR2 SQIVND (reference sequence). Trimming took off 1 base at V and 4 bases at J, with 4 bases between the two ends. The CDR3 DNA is TGTGCCAGTAGTATAGGGGTCACTGAAGCTTTCTTT. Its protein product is CASSIGVTEAFF. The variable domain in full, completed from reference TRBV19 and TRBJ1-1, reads DGGITQSPKYLFRKEGQNVTLSCEQNLNHDAMYWYRQDPGQGLRLIYYSQIVNDFQKGDIAEGYSVSREKKESFPLTVTSAQKNPTAFYLCASSIGVTEAFFGQGTRLTVV.

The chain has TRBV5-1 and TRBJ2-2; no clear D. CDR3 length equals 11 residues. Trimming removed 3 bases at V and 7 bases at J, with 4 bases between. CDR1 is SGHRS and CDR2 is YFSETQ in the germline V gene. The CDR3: CASSSGGELFF. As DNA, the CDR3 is TGCGCCAGCAGCTCCGGCGGGGAGCTGTTTTTT.